This section outlines one T cell receptor beta chain sequence together with its context. Its cognate antigen is unknown. This sample is drawn from a study of cytomegalovirus exposure and HLA in healthy donors. About the research overall: There were under 140 million unique TCR beta sequences, drawn from approximately 190 million T cells, in an earlier analysis. Study-level findings and limits: A missense variant in DCLRE1C was later tied to TCR beta V- and J-gene trimming. It is likely that the observed cluster of highly shared sequence variants was a sequencing artifact. The records held CMV serostatus as the only immune exposure information.

V gave up 2 bases and J gave up 5 bases; unmatched junction bases: 5. CDR1 MDHEN and CDR2 SYDVKM come from the germline V gene. CDR3 length: 15 amino acids. PCR primers comprised 60 Vbeta and 13 Jbeta primers. Generated by immunoSEQ multiplex PCR, the TCRdb table keeps only in-frame clones and is missing some. The sample lists roughly 70,000 clones; around three quarters were seen once. The sequenced sample consisted of PBMCs. The sequence was collected from a man over 45 in good health and CMV-seronegative. The chain is built from TRBV28 and TRBJ2-7; 11 bases match TRBD2. The CDR3 region is CASSLTSGSLDEQYF. CDR3 sequence (DNA): TGTGCCAGCAGTTTAACTAGCGGGAGTCTCGACGAGCAGTACTTC.